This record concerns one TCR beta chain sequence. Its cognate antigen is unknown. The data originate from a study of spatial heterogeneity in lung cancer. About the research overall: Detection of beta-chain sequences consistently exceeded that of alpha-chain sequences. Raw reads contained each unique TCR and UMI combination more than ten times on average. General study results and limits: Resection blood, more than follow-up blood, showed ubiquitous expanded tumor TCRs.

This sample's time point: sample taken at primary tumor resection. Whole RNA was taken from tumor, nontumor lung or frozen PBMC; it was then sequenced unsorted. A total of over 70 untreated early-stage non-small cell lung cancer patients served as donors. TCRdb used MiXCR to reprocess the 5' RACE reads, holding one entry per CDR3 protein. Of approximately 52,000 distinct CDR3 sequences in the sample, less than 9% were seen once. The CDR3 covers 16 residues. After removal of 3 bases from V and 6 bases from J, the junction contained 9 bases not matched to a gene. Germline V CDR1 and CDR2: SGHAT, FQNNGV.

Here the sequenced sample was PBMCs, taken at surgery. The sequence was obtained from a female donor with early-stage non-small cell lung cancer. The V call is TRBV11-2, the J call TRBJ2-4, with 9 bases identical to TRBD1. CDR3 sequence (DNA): TGTGCCAGCAGCTTGACTTGGGGGGACAGGGTAAACATTCAGTACTTC. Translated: CASSLTWGDRVNIQYF.